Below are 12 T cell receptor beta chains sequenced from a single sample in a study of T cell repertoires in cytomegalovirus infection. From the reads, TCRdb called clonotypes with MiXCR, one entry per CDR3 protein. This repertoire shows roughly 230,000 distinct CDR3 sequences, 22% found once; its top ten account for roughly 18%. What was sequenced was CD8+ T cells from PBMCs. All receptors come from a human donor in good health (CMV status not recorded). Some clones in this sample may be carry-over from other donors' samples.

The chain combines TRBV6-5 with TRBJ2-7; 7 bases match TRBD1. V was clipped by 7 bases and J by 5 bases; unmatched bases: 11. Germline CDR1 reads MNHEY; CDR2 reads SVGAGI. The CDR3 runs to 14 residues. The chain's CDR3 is CASTTIDRVHEQYF. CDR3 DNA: TGTGCCAGCACTACCATTGACAGGGTCCACGAGCAGTACTTC.

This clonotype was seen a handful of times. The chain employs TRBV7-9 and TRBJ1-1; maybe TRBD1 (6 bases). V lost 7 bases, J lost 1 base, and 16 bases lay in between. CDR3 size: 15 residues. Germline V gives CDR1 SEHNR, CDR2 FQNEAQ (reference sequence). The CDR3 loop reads CASTAGTHPNTEAFF. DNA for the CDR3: TGTGCCAGCACTGCTGGGACACACCCGAACACTGAAGCTTTCTTT.

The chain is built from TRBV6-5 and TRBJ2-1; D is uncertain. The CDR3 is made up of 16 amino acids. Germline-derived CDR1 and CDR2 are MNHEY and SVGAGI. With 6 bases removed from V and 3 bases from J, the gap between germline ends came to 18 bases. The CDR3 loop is CASRRDLFVLYNEQFF. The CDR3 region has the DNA TGTGCCAGCAGACGAGACTTATTTGTCCTCTACAATGAGCAGTTCTTC.

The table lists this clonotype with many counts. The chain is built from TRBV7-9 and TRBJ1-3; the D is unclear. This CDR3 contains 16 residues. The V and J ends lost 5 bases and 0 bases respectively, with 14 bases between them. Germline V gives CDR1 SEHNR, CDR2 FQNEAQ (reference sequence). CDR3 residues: CASSETTGISGNTIYF. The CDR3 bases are TGTGCCAGCAGCGAAACTACGGGGATCTCTGGAAACACCATATATTTT.

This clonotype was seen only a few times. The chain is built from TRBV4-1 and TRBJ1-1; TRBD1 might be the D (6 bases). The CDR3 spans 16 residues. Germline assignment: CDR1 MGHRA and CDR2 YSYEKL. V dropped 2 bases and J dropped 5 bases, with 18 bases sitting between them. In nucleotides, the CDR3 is TGCGCCAGCAGCCAACTGACAGGTTCGAAGGGGACTGAAGCTTTCTTT. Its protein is CASSQLTGSKGTEAFF.

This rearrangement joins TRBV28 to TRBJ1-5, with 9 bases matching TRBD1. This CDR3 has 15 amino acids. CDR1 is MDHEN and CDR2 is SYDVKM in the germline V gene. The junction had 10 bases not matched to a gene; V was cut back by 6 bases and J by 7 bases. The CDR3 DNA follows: TGTGCCAGCAGAAAACCGGGACAGGGAAGACAGCCCCAGCATTTT. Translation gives CASRKPGQGRQPQHF.

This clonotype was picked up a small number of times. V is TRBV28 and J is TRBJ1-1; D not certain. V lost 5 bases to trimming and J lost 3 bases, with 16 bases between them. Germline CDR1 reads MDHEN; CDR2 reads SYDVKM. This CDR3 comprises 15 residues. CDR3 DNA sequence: TGTGCCAGCAGTGCCGTTTATCTTGTGGACACTGAAGCTTTCTTT. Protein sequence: CASSAVYLVDTEAFF.

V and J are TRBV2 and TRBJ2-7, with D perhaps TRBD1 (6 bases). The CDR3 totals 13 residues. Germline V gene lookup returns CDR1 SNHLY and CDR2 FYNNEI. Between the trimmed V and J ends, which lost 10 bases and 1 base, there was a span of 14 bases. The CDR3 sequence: CAIIRDNSYEQYF. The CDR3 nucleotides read TGTGCCATTATCCGGGACAATTCCTACGAGCAGTACTTC.

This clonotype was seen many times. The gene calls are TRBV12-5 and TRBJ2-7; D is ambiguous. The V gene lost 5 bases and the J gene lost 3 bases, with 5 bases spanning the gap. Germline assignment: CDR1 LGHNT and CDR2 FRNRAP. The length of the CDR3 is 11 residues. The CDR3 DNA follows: TGTGCTAGTGGTCCCGGCTACGAGCAGTACTTC. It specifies CASGPGYEQYF.

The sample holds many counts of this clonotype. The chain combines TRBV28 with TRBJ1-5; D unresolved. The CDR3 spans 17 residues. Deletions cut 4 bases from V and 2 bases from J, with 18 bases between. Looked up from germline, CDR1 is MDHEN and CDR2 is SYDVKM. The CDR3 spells CASSWRVKDQGNQPQHF. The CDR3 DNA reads TGTGCCAGCAGTTGGAGGGTCAAGGATCAGGGCAATCAGCCCCAGCATTTT.

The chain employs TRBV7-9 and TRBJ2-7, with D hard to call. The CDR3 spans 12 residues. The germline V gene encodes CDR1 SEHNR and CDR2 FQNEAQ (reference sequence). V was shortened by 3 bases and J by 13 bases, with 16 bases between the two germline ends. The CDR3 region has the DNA TGTGCCAGCAGCTTCTCGGACGGAATGGATTACTTC. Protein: CASSFSDGMDYF.

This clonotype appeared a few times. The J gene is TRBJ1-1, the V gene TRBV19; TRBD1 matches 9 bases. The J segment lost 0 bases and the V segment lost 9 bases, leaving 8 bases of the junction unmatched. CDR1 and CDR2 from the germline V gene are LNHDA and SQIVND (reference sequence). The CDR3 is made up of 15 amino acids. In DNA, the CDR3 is TGTGCCAGCCTTCGACAGGGGGAGGTGAACACTGAAGCTTTCTTT. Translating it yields CASLRQGEVNTEAFF.